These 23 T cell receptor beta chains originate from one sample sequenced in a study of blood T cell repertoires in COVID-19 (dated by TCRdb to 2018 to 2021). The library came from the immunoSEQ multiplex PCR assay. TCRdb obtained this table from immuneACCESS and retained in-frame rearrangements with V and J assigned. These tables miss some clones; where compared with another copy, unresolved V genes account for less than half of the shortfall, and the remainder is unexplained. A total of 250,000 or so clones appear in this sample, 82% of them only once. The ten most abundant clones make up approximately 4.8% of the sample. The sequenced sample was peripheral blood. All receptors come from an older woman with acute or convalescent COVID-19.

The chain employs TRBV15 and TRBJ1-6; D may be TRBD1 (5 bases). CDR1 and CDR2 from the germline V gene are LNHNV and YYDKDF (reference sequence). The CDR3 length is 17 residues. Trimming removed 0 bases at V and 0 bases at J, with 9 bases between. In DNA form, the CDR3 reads TGTGCCACCAGCAGAGATCAGGGAAGCTCCTATAATTCACCCCTCCACTTT. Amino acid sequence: CATSRDQGSSYNSPLHF.

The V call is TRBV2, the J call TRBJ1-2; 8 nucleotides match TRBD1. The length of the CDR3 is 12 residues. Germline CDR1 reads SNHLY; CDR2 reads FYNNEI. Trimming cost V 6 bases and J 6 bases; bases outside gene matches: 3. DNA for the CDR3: TGTGCCAGCAGCGAGACAGGGGATGGCTACACCTTC. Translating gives CASSETGDGYTF.

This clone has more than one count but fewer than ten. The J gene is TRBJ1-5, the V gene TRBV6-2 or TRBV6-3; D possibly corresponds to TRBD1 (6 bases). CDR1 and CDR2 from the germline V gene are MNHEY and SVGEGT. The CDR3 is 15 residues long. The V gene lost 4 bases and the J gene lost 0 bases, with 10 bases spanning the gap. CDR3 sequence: CASSSRQVSNQPQHF. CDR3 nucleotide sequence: TGTGCCAGCAGTTCTAGACAGGTTAGCAATCAGCCCCAGCATTTT.

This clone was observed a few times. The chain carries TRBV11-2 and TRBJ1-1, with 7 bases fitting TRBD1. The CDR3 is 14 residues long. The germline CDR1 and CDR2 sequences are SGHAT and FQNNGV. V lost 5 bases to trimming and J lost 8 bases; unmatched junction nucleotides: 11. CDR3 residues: CASSPLLTGPEAFF. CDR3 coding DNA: TGTGCCAGCAGCCCACTGCTGACAGGGCCGGAAGCTTTCTTT.

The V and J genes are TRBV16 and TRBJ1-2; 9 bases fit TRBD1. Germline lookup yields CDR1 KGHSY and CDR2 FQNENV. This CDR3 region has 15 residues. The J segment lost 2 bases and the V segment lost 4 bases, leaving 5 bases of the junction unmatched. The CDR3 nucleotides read TGTGCCAGCAGCCGAGGGACAGGGTCCAACTATGGCTACACCTTC. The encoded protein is CASSRGTGSNYGYTF.

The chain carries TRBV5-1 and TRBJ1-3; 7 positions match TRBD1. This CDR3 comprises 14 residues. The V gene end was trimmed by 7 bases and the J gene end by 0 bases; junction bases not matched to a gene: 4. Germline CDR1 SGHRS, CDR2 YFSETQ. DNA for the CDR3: TGCGCCAGCGGAACAGGGGACTCTGGAAACACCATATATTTT. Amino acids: CASGTGDSGNTIYF.

The CDR3 coding sequence is TGTGCCAGCACGTCAGGGGTTACTGAAAAACTGTTTTTT. This sequence encodes CASTSGVTEKLFF. The chain has TRBV27 and TRBJ1-4; tentative D call: TRBD1 (6 bases). The ends were cut back, 7 bases at V and 7 bases at J, with 13 bases in the middle. CDR1 and CDR2 from the germline V gene are MNHEY and SMNVEV (reference sequence). CDR3 length: 13 residues. The entire variable domain, with the rest obtained from reference TRBV27 and TRBJ1-4, is as follows: EAQVTQNPRYLITVTGKKLTVTCSQNMNHEYMSWYRQDPGLGLRQIYYSMNVEVTDKGDVPEGYKVSRKEKRNFPLILESPSPNQTSLYFCASTSGVTEKLFFGSGTQLSVL.

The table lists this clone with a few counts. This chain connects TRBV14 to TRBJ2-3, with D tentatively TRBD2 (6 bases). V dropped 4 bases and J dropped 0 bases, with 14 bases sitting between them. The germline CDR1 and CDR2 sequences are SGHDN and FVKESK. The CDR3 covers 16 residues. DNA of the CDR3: TGTGCCAGCAGCCCCCATCTCGGGGGAAGCACAGATACGCAGTATTTT. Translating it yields CASSPHLGGSTDTQYF.

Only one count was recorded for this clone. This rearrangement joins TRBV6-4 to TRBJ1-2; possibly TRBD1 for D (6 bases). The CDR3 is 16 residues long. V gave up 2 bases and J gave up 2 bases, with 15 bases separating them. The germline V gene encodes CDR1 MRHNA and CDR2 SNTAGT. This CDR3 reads CASSDEGTGINYGYTF. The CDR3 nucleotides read TGTGCCAGCAGTGACGAGGGTACAGGGATCAACTATGGCTACACCTTC.

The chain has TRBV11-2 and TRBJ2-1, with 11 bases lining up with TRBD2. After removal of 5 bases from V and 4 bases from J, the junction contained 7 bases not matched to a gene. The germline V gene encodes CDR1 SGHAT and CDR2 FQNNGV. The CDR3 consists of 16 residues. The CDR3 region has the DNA TGTGCCAGCAGCCCTCTAGCGGGGGGATTTTACAATGAGCAGTTCTTC. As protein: CASSPLAGGFYNEQFF.

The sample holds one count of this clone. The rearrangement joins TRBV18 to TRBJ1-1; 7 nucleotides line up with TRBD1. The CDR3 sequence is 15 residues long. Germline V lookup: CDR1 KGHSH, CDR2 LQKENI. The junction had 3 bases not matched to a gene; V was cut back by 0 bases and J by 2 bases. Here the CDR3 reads CASSPPNRGNTEAFF. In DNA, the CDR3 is TGTGCCAGCTCACCACCTAACAGGGGTAACACTGAAGCTTTCTTT.

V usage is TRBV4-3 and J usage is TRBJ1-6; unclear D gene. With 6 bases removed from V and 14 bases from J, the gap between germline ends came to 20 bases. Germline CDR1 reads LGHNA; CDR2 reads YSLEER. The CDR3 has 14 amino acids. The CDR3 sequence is CASSLGIPDPALHF. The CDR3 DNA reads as TGCGCCAGCAGTCTCGGGATTCCAGATCCGGCCCTCCACTTT.

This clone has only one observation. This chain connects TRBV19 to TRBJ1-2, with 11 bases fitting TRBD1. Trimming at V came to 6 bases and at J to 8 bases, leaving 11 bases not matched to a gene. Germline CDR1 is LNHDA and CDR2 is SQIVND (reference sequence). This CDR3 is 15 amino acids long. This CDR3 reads CASRSGTGGVSGYTF. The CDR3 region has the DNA TGTGCCAGTAGATCGGGGACAGGGGGAGTCAGCGGCTACACCTTC.

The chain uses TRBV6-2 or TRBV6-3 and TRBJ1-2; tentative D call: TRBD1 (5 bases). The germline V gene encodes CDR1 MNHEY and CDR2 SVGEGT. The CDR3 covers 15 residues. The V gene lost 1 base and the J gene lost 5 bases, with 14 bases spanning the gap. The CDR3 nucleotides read TGTGCCAGCAGTTACTTCCTACAGGATCCGTATGGCTACACCTTC. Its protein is CASSYFLQDPYGYTF.

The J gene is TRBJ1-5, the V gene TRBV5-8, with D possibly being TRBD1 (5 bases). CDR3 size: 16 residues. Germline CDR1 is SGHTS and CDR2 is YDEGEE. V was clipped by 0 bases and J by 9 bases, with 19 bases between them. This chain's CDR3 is CASSLGYRQTKWPQHF. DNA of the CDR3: TGTGCCAGCAGCTTGGGCTATCGACAGACCAAATGGCCCCAGCATTTT.

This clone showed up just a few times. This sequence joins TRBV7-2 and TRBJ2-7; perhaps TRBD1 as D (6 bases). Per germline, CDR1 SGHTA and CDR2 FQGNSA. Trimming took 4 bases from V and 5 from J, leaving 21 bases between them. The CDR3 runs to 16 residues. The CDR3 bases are TGTGCCAGCAGCTCTAAACAGGGTCAAGGTCTCGACGAGCAGTACTTC. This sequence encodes CASSSKQGQGLDEQYF.

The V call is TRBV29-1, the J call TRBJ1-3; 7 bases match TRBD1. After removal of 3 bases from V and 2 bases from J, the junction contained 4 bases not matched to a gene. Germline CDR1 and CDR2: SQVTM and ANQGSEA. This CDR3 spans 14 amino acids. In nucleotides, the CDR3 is TGCAGCGTTGACTCTCAGGGGGCTGGAAACACCATATATTTT. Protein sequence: CSVDSQGAGNTIYF. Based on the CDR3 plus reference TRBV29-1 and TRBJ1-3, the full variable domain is SAVISQKPSRDICQRGTSLTIQCQVDSQVTMMFWYRQQPGQSLTLIATANQGSEATYESGFVIDKFPISRPNLTFSTLTVSNMSPEDSSIYLCSVDSQGAGNTIYFGEGSWLTVV.

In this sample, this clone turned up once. In nucleotides, the CDR3 is TGTGCCAGTAGTCCTACGGGACAGGGCAACTATGGCTACACCTTC. It yields the protein CASSPTGQGNYGYTF. The chain employs TRBV19 and TRBJ1-2; TRBD1 matches 9 bases. Germline loops: CDR1 LNHDA, CDR2 SQIVND (reference sequence). This CDR3 has 15 amino acids. J lost 2 bases, V lost 5 bases, and 6 bases had no gene match.

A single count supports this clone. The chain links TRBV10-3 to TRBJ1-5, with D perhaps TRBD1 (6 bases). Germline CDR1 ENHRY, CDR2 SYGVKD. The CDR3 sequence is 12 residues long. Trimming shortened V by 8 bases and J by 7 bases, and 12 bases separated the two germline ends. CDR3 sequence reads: CAIGAGEQPQHF. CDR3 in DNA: TGTGCCATCGGGGCAGGGGAACAGCCCCAGCATTTT.

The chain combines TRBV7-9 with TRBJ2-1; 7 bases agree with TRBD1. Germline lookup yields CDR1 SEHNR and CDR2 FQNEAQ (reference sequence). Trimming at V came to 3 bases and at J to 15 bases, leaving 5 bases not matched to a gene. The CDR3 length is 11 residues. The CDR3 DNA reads TGTGCCAGCAGCTTCGGACAGGTACCGTTCTTC. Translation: CASSFGQVPFF.

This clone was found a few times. This CDR3 is CASSFGTGPSSGNTIYF. The CDR3 DNA reads TGTGCCAGCAGTTTCGGGACAGGCCCGAGCTCTGGAAACACCATATATTTT. The chain couples TRBV27 to TRBJ1-3, with 8 bases that match TRBD1. The V gene's germline CDR1 is MNHEY and CDR2 SMNVEV (reference sequence). The V and J ends lost 3 bases and 0 bases, in that order; junction bases with no gene match: 7. This CDR3 spans 17 amino acids.

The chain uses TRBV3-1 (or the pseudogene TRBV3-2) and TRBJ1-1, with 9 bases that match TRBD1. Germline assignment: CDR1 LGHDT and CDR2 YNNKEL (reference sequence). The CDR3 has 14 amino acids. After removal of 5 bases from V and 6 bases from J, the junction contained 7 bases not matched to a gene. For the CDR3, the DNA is TGTGCCAGCAGCTCCGGACAGGGGCGGTCTGAAGCTTTCTTT. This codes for CASSSGQGRSEAFF.

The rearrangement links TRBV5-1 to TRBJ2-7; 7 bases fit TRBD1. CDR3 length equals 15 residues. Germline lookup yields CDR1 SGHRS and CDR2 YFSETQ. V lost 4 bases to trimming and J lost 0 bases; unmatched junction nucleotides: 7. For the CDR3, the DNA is TGCGCCAGCAGCAAGACAGGGTACAGCTCCTACGAGCAGTACTTC. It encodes CASSKTGYSSYEQYF.